These T cell receptor beta chains were read from a single sample in a study of blood T cell repertoires in COVID-19. Sequenced by immunoSEQ multiplex PCR; TCRdb stores in-frame clones only, minus some. The sample comprises roughly 80,000 clones, roughly 88% of which are singletons, and around 7% rests with the top ten. Material: peripheral blood. The receptor source for this set is a woman of 80 years or more with acute or convalescent COVID-19. Both conserved end residues are part of each CDR3. The D gene is left open where the match is weak. Size is stated for part of the rows, as once, few or many counts, or as a class when the clone is expanded.

>.|TRBV7-6|few|TRBJ2-1
TGTGCCAGCAGCTTAGAACAGGGATTAGGTAATGAGCAGTTCTTC
CASSLEQGLGNEQFF
>.|TRBV30|.|TRBJ2-7
TGTGCCTGGAGTTCATTAGCGGCCGAGCAGTACTTC
CAWSSLAAEQYF
>.|TRBV11-2|.|TRBJ1-4
TGTGCCAGCAGCTTAGTATGGGGAGGGGATAATGAAAAACTGTTTTTT
CASSLVWGGDNEKLFF
>TRBD1|TRBV5-1|.|TRBJ2-1
TGCGCCAGCAGCTTGGGTGGGGCACAGGGGAATGAGCAGTTCTTC
CASSLGGAQGNEQFF
>TRBD1|TRBV27|.|TRBJ1-6
TGTGCCAGCCATAGACAGGGATGGAATTCACCCCTCCACTTT
CASHRQGWNSPLHF
>.|TRBV4-1|.|TRBJ1-2
TGCGCCAGCAGCCATATAACTAACTATGGCTACACCTTC
CASSHITNYGYTF
>TRBD1|TRBV9|.|TRBJ2-5
TGTGCCAGCAGCCGGGACAGGGGGCGAGAGACCCAGTACTTC
CASSRDRGRETQYF
>.|TRBV3-1/TRBV3-2|few|TRBJ1-2
TGTGCCAGCAGCCAAGATAGGGGCCGCCACACCTTC
CASSQDRGRHTF
>.|TRBV18|.|TRBJ1-1
TGTGCCAGCTCCTCCAGTTCGGGTCTGAACACTGAAGCTTTCTTT
CASSSSSGLNTEAFF
>TRBD2|TRBV5-1|.|TRBJ2-3
TGCGCCAGCAGCTTGACCGGGCGGGGGGGCAGAGATACGCAGTATTTT
CASSLTGRGGRDTQYF
>TRBD1|TRBV5-1|few|TRBJ2-1
TGCGCCAGCAGGGGACAGGGGACGCACATCTCCTACAATGAGCAGTTCTTC
CASRGQGTHISYNEQFF
>.|TRBV18|.|TRBJ1-2
TGTGCCAGCTCACCACCGAGTCAGGGGAGCTTCTATGGCTACACCTTC
CASSPPSQGSFYGYTF
>.|TRBV12-2|.|TRBJ2-5
TGTGCAAGTCGCCCCCTAGGACTAGCGGGAACAGAGACCCAGTACTTC
CASRPLGLAGTETQYF
>.|TRBV19|.|TRBJ1-1
TGTGCCAGTGGCGGGTACCAGGTGGCTTTCTTT
CASGGYQVAFF
>TRBD2|TRBV4-2|once|TRBJ2-7
TGTGCCAGCAGCCGCCAACTAGCGGGAGTGTACGAGCAGTACTTC
CASSRQLAGVYEQYF
>TRBD2|TRBV5-1|.|TRBJ2-3
TGCGCCAGCAGCCAGATAGCGGGAACAGATACGCAGTATTTT
CASSQIAGTDTQYF
>.|TRBV6-2/TRBV6-3|.|TRBJ1-4
TGTGCCAGCAGTTACTACGCGCGGGCAACTAATGAAAAACTGTTTTTT
CASSYYARATNEKLFF
>.|TRBV5-1|once|TRBJ1-1
TGCGCCAGCAGCTTTGCAGGCGGGACTGAAGCTTTCTTT
CASSFAGGTEAFF
>TRBD1|TRBV5-6|.|TRBJ2-6
TGTGCCAGCAGCTGGACAGGGTTCGGGGCCAACGTCCTGACTTTC
CASSWTGFGANVLTF
>.|TRBV15|.|TRBJ2-3
TGTGCCACCAGCAGAGATTACGGAGGAGATACGCAGTATTTT
CATSRDYGGDTQYF
>TRBD1|TRBV19|.|TRBJ1-6
TGTGCCAGTAGTACTACAGGGGGAAGTTCACCCCTCCACTTT
CASSTTGGSSPLHF
>TRBD1|TRBV29-1|.|TRBJ1-2
TGCAGCGTGCGGACAGGGGGAAACTATGGCTACACCTTC
CSVRTGGNYGYTF